The rows below give T cell receptor beta chains drawn from one sample of a study of Graves' ophthalmopathy and Graves' hyperthyroidism. TCRdb independently ran MiXCR on the multiplex PCR reads; one entry per CDR3 protein. Of over a million distinct CDR3 sequences detected, about 38% appear once; the ten largest clones hold 8.5% to 14%. The sample was peripheral blood or thyroid tissue (not recorded which). These receptors all come from an adult man with Graves' hyperthyroidism. CDR3s include the opening cysteine and the closing phenylalanine or tryptophan. D genes are given only for firm matches. Rows give clone size only sometimes, using once, few, many, or a class for an expanded clone.

j_call: TRBJ2-7; d_call: NA; clone_size: many; v_call: TRBV19; cdr3_nt: TGTGCCAGTAGGCCTACTCACCGGGACATCTCCTACGAGCAGTACTTC; cdr3_aa: CASRPTHRDISYEQYF
j_call: TRBJ2-2; d_call: TRBD2; clone_size: NA; v_call: TRBV29-1; cdr3_nt: TGCAGCGTTGATACGGGGGGACTAATGTTTTTT; cdr3_aa: CSVDTGGLMFF
j_call: TRBJ2-2; d_call: NA; clone_size: NA; v_call: TRBV29-1; cdr3_nt: TGCAGCGTTGCAGGGTGGGCAGGGATGTTCGGGGAGCTGTTTTTT; cdr3_aa: CSVAGWAGMFGELFF
j_call: TRBJ1-2; d_call: TRBD1; clone_size: NA; v_call: TRBV4-2; cdr3_nt: TGTGCCAGCAACCGACCGGGACAGAGAAACTATGGCTACACCTTC; cdr3_aa: CASNRPGQRNYGYTF
j_call: TRBJ2-7; d_call: TRBD1; clone_size: NA; v_call: TRBV20-1; cdr3_nt: TGCAGCGCATTAAGACAGGGTGGCTACGAGCAGTACTTC; cdr3_aa: CSALRQGGYEQYF
j_call: TRBJ2-7; d_call: NA; clone_size: NA; v_call: TRBV29-1; cdr3_nt: TGCAGCGTTTTAGGTTTGATCTCCTACGAGCAGTGCTTC; cdr3_aa: CSVLGLISYEQCF
j_call: TRBJ1-1; d_call: NA; clone_size: NA; v_call: TRBV20-1; cdr3_nt: TGCAGTGCCAGCAGCGTAGTATGGGACACTGAAGCTTTCTTT; cdr3_aa: CSASSVVWDTEAFF
j_call: TRBJ2-1; d_call: NA; clone_size: NA; v_call: TRBV7-4; cdr3_nt: TGTGCCAGCAGCTCGCCGAGGGGAACCTACAATGAGCAGTTCTTC; cdr3_aa: CASSSPRGTYNEQFF
j_call: TRBJ2-5; d_call: TRBD2; clone_size: NA; v_call: TRBV19; cdr3_nt: TGTGCCAGTTTAGACGGGGGGGGAGAGACCCAGTACTTC; cdr3_aa: CASLDGGGETQYF
j_call: TRBJ1-5; d_call: NA; clone_size: once; v_call: TRBV10-3; cdr3_nt: TGTGCCATCAGTGAGCTACTGGGTCAGCCCCAGCATTTT; cdr3_aa: CAISELLGQPQHF
j_call: TRBJ1-1; d_call: NA; clone_size: NA; v_call: TRBV7-9; cdr3_nt: TGTGCCAGCAGCTTACCTAGGACCACTGAAGCTTTCTTT; cdr3_aa: CASSLPRTTEAFF
j_call: TRBJ1-2; d_call: TRBD1; clone_size: NA; v_call: TRBV6-2/TRBV6-3; cdr3_nt: TGTGCCAGCAGACCGGGACAGATAAACTATGGCTACACCTTC; cdr3_aa: CASRPGQINYGYTF
j_call: TRBJ1-3; d_call: TRBD1; clone_size: NA; v_call: TRBV10-3; cdr3_nt: TGTGCCATCAGTGCGCCTTCCGGGACAGGGTCCTCTGGAAACACCATATATTTT; cdr3_aa: CAISAPSGTGSSGNTIYF
j_call: TRBJ1-2; d_call: NA; clone_size: NA; v_call: TRBV9; cdr3_nt: TGTGCCAGCAGCGTAGTGCGACCTAACTATGGCTACACCTTC; cdr3_aa: CASSVVRPNYGYTF
j_call: TRBJ2-5; d_call: NA; clone_size: NA; v_call: TRBV5-1; cdr3_nt: TGCGCCAGCAGTTTCCCTGACAGACCCTCAGGAGAGACCCAGTACTTC; cdr3_aa: CASSFPDRPSGETQYF
j_call: TRBJ2-2; d_call: NA; clone_size: few; v_call: TRBV6-2/TRBV6-3; cdr3_nt: TGTGCCAGCAGTTACCGCTTGGCGGTGACAGGCACCGGGGAGCTGTTTTTT; cdr3_aa: CASSYRLAVTGTGELFF
j_call: TRBJ1-1; d_call: NA; clone_size: few; v_call: TRBV7-2; cdr3_nt: TGTGCCAGCAGCAAAACAGGGTCCTGGAACACTGAAGCTTTCTTT; cdr3_aa: CASSKTGSWNTEAFF
j_call: TRBJ1-1; d_call: TRBD1; clone_size: many; v_call: TRBV7-8; cdr3_nt: TGTGCCAGCAGCCCAACGACAGGGCTGGCAAGGACTGAAGCTTTCTTT; cdr3_aa: CASSPTTGLARTEAFF
j_call: TRBJ2-7; d_call: NA; clone_size: many; v_call: TRBV5-1; cdr3_nt: TGCGCCAGCAGCCACCGGGACGGCGCCTACGAGCAGTACTTC; cdr3_aa: CASSHRDGAYEQYF
j_call: TRBJ2-7; d_call: NA; clone_size: NA; v_call: TRBV9; cdr3_nt: TGTGCCAGCAGCGACTGGGGGTCTACCCTCTACGAGCAGTACTTC; cdr3_aa: CASSDWGSTLYEQYF
j_call: TRBJ2-2; d_call: TRBD1; clone_size: many; v_call: TRBV6-2/TRBV6-3; cdr3_nt: TGTGCCAGCAGCGACAGGGGTGAAACCGGGGAGCTGTTTTTT; cdr3_aa: CASSDRGETGELFF
j_call: TRBJ2-7; d_call: NA; clone_size: few; v_call: TRBV6-6; cdr3_nt: TGTGCCAGCAACCAGGACTCCTACGAGCAGTACTTC; cdr3_aa: CASNQDSYEQYF
j_call: TRBJ2-5; d_call: NA; clone_size: NA; v_call: TRBV20-1; cdr3_nt: TGCAGTGGGGAGAGGGATATGCAGACCCAGTACTTC; cdr3_aa: CSGERDMQTQYF
j_call: TRBJ2-6; d_call: TRBD1; clone_size: many; v_call: TRBV7-3; cdr3_nt: TGTGCCAGCAGCCGACAGGGGGTAGCTGGGGCCAACGTCCTGACTTTC; cdr3_aa: CASSRQGVAGANVLTF
j_call: TRBJ1-2; d_call: NA; clone_size: NA; v_call: TRBV9; cdr3_nt: TGTGCCAGCACAAACGGGGGGCACTCTGGAAACACCTTC; cdr3_aa: CASTNGGHSGNTF
j_call: TRBJ2-7; d_call: NA; clone_size: many; v_call: TRBV10-3; cdr3_nt: TGTGCCACCCGACCCGACGGAGGGCCCTACGAGCAGTACTTC; cdr3_aa: CATRPDGGPYEQYF
j_call: TRBJ1-1; d_call: TRBD1; clone_size: few; v_call: TRBV12-3/TRBV12-4; cdr3_nt: TGTGCCAGCAGTTCCCCCAGGGGGCGAAGCACTGAAGCTTTCTTT; cdr3_aa: CASSSPRGRSTEAFF
j_call: TRBJ2-5; d_call: TRBD2; clone_size: many; v_call: TRBV24-1; cdr3_nt: TGTGCCACCAGTGATTCGGGACTAGCCCAAGAGACCCAGTACTTC; cdr3_aa: CATSDSGLAQETQYF
j_call: TRBJ1-4; d_call: TRBD1; clone_size: few; v_call: TRBV20-1; cdr3_nt: TGCAGTGCTAGCGCCGGACAGGGAAAATTTGGGCTTAATGAAAAACTGTTTTTT; cdr3_aa: CSASAGQGKFGLNEKLFF
j_call: TRBJ2-2; d_call: NA; clone_size: few; v_call: TRBV4-1; cdr3_nt: TGCGCCAGCAGCCAAGTTGCGGGGATGAACACCGGGGAGCTGTTTTTT; cdr3_aa: CASSQVAGMNTGELFF
j_call: TRBJ2-5; d_call: TRBD2; clone_size: NA; v_call: TRBV11-2; cdr3_nt: TGTGCCAGTAGTATAGGGGCGTCTAGCGGGACAGAGACCCAGTACTTC; cdr3_aa: CASSIGASSGTETQYF
j_call: TRBJ2-7; d_call: NA; clone_size: NA; v_call: TRBV19; cdr3_nt: TGTGACAGTCGAACCTACGAGCAGTACTTC; cdr3_aa: CDSRTYEQYF
j_call: TRBJ1-2; d_call: NA; clone_size: NA; v_call: TRBV20-1; cdr3_nt: TGCAGTGCCCTCGAGGACACTTCCGGGGACGATGGCTACACCTTC; cdr3_aa: CSALEDTSGDDGYTF
j_call: TRBJ1-2; d_call: NA; clone_size: many; v_call: TRBV29-1; cdr3_nt: TGCAGCGTTGCCGTAGGGGTAACCTATGGCTACACCTTC; cdr3_aa: CSVAVGVTYGYTF
j_call: TRBJ2-5; d_call: TRBD2; clone_size: NA; v_call: TRBV29-1; cdr3_nt: TGCAGCTACGGGACTAGCGGGGGACGAGAGACCCAGTACTTC; cdr3_aa: CSYGTSGGRETQYF
j_call: TRBJ1-6; d_call: TRBD1; clone_size: NA; v_call: TRBV5-4; cdr3_nt: TGTGCCAGCAGCCAAATGACAGGGGGCGGTAATTCACCCCTCCACTTT; cdr3_aa: CASSQMTGGGNSPLHF
j_call: TRBJ2-7; d_call: TRBD1; clone_size: few; v_call: TRBV20-1; cdr3_nt: TGCAGTGCTAGAGATTTCGGGACAGGGTTCTACGAGCAGTACTTC; cdr3_aa: CSARDFGTGFYEQYF
j_call: TRBJ1-5; d_call: TRBD1; clone_size: many; v_call: TRBV10-3; cdr3_nt: TGTGCCATCAGACGGGACAGAAATAGCAATCAGCCCCAGCATTTT; cdr3_aa: CAIRRDRNSNQPQHF
j_call: TRBJ1-2; d_call: NA; clone_size: NA; v_call: TRBV5-4; cdr3_nt: TGTGCCAGCAGCTTTCGACAGGAACCCATATCCAGGGATGGCTACACCTTC; cdr3_aa: CASSFRQEPISRDGYTF
j_call: TRBJ1-4; d_call: NA; clone_size: many; v_call: TRBV20-1; cdr3_nt: TGCAGTGCTAGACCACAGGGTGTGGGTGAAAAACTGTTTTTT; cdr3_aa: CSARPQGVGEKLFF
j_call: TRBJ1-2; d_call: NA; clone_size: NA; v_call: TRBV11-2; cdr3_nt: TGTGCCAGCAGCAGAACCGGGACACCTCATGGCTACACCTTC; cdr3_aa: CASSRTGTPHGYTF
j_call: TRBJ2-6; d_call: NA; clone_size: few; v_call: TRBV7-9; cdr3_nt: TGTGCCAGCAGTCCCCGGTACGGGGCTGGGGCCAACGTCCTGACTTTC; cdr3_aa: CASSPRYGAGANVLTF
j_call: TRBJ2-5; d_call: NA; clone_size: few; v_call: TRBV28; cdr3_nt: TGTGCCAGCACGACCCAAGAGACCCAGTACTTC; cdr3_aa: CASTTQETQYF
j_call: TRBJ2-7; d_call: NA; clone_size: NA; v_call: TRBV20-1; cdr3_nt: TGCAGTGGGACCGGGGGTAGCCTCTACGAGCAGTACTTC; cdr3_aa: CSGTGGSLYEQYF
j_call: TRBJ1-5; d_call: NA; clone_size: many; v_call: TRBV5-6; cdr3_nt: TGTGCCAGCAGCTTCGGGGGTACTACGCCCCAGCATTTT; cdr3_aa: CASSFGGTTPQHF
j_call: TRBJ2-6; d_call: NA; clone_size: many; v_call: TRBV9; cdr3_nt: TGTGCCAGCAGCGTAGGGTGGTCGGTCTCTGGGGCCAACGTCCTGACTTTC; cdr3_aa: CASSVGWSVSGANVLTF
j_call: TRBJ2-6; d_call: TRBD1; clone_size: NA; v_call: TRBV3-1; cdr3_nt: TGTGCCAGCAGCCAACGCCAGCGGGACAGGGTTCCTGGGGCCAACGTCCTGACTTTC; cdr3_aa: CASSQRQRDRVPGANVLTF
j_call: TRBJ1-2; d_call: NA; clone_size: NA; v_call: TRBV10-3; cdr3_nt: TGTGCCATCAGATTCGAGCGGGCCGTCGGGGGCTACACCTTC; cdr3_aa: CAIRFERAVGGYTF
j_call: TRBJ2-7; d_call: TRBD1; clone_size: NA; v_call: TRBV7-9; cdr3_nt: TGTGCCAGCAGCTTGGCAATACCGGGACAGGGTAGCGAGCAGTACTTC; cdr3_aa: CASSLAIPGQGSEQYF
j_call: TRBJ2-2; d_call: NA; clone_size: few; v_call: TRBV7-9; cdr3_nt: TGTGCCAGCAGCCAACTGGGGTCTTGGGGGGCCAAGAACACCGGGGAGCTGTTTTTT; cdr3_aa: CASSQLGSWGAKNTGELFF